This note documents a single TCR beta chain sequence. The data originate from a study of blood T cell repertoires in COVID-19. CDR1 is WNHNN, CDR2 SYGVQD, per germline (reference sequence). Trimming at V came to 6 bases and at J to 2 bases, leaving 9 bases not matched to a gene. This CDR3 has 16 amino acids. TCRdb's table, derived via immunoSEQ multiplex PCR, lists solely in-frame clones and lacks some. This sample has about 400,000 clones, with more than 80% found just once. The gene calls are TRBV10-1 and TRBJ2-3, with 9 bases lining up with TRBD2. Sample: peripheral blood. This receptor was taken from a man between 35 and 55 years old with acute or convalescent COVID-19. This chain's CDR3 is CASSPRTSEDTDTQYF. The CDR3 DNA reads as TGCGCCAGCAGCCCTAGGACTAGCGAAGACACAGATACGCAGTATTTT.